Presented here are 8 T cell receptor beta chains from one specimen sequenced in a study of shared clonotypes between healthy human individuals. TCRdb's table, derived via immunoSEQ multiplex PCR, lists solely in-frame clones and lacks some. The table includes 980,000 or so clones, 76% detected once. Sequencing was done on a sample of memory CD4+ T cells sorted from blood. Subset of the sample: CD45RA-negative fraction. These receptors originate from a man aged 18-30 years in good health.

This chain connects TRBV7-2 to TRBJ2-3; 11 positions agree with TRBD1. V shed 5 bases, J shed 5 bases, and the junction held 6 bases outside the gene matches. CDR1 is SGHTA and CDR2 is FQGNSA in the germline V gene. The CDR3 extends over 15 amino acids. CDR3 coding DNA: TGTGCCAGCAGCATCGGACAGGGGGCTAAAGATACGCAGTATTTT. It encodes CASSIGQGAKDTQYF.

V gene TRBV29-1 combines with J gene TRBJ1-2; D not certain. This CDR3 has 12 amino acids. The V and J ends lost 6 bases and 4 bases respectively, with 12 bases between them. The germline gives CDR1 SQVTM, CDR2 ANQGSEA. CDR3 nucleotide sequence: TGCAGCGTGCAACGGACGGCCTATGGCTACACCTTC. Protein: CSVQRTAYGYTF.

V gene TRBV6-6 combines with J gene TRBJ2-7; 7 nucleotides align to TRBD2. This CDR3 comprises 16 residues. V shed 0 bases, J shed 0 bases, and the junction held 5 bases outside the gene matches. In germline, CDR1 is MNHNY, CDR2 SVGAGI (reference sequence). CDR3 nucleotides: TGTGCCAGCAGTTACTCGCCAGCGGGGCCCTCCTACGAGCAGTACTTC. Its translation is CASSYSPAGPSYEQYF.

The chain couples TRBV5-8 to TRBJ2-3, with TRBD1 matching 10 bases. V lost 2 bases to trimming and J lost 2 bases; unmatched junction nucleotides: 5. The CDR3 is 16 residues long. Germline CDR1 SGHTS, CDR2 YDEGEE. DNA of the CDR3: TGTGCCAGCAGCTTCAGGGGACAGGGGAACACAGATACGCAGTATTTT. The encoded protein is CASSFRGQGNTDTQYF.

CDR3 amino acids: CASSQGQGDYNEQFF. CDR3 in DNA: TGTGCCAGCAGCCAAGGACAGGGGGACTACAATGAGCAGTTCTTC. The J gene is TRBJ2-1, the V gene TRBV5-8, with 10 bases lining up with TRBD1. V trimming: 4 bases; J trimming: 3 bases; junction bases outside the gene matches: 4. There are 15 residues in the CDR3. Germline V gene sequence: CDR1 SGHTS, CDR2 YDEGEE.

V gene TRBV5-4 combines with J gene TRBJ2-3; no firm D call. This CDR3 contains 13 residues. V lost 3 bases, J lost 6 bases, and 11 bases lay in between. Germline loops: CDR1 SGHNT, CDR2 YYREEE (reference sequence). Written as DNA, the CDR3 is TGTGCCAGCAGCTCATGGGTCCGGGATACGCAGTATTTT. Protein: CASSSWVRDTQYF.

The V call is TRBV6-6, the J call TRBJ2-7, with D possibly TRBD1 on 8 matching bases. Deletions cut 6 bases from V and 0 bases from J, with 15 bases between. The germline V gene encodes CDR1 MNHNY and CDR2 SVGAGI (reference sequence). This CDR3 contains 15 residues. CDR3 region: CASRPTGGGSYEQYF. CDR3 DNA: TGTGCCAGCAGACCTACAGGGGGGGGCTCCTACGAGCAGTACTTC.

The rearrangement links TRBV4-3 to TRBJ1-6; maybe TRBD1 (6 bases). The CDR3 totals 12 residues. The germline CDR1 and CDR2 sequences are LGHNA and YSLEER. Trimming left V 4 bases short and J 9 bases short, with 7 bases between. The CDR3 spells CASSRGGSPLHF. CDR3 bases: TGCGCCAGCAGCCGAGGGGGTTCACCCCTCCACTTT.